The 3 T cell receptor beta chains below all came from one sample that was sequenced in a study of Ad26.COV2.S vaccination and SARS-CoV-2 variants. Specified treatment: roughly 20 received Ad26.COV2.S at low or high dose, single or two shots; about 5 received placebo; per-sample allocation not given. Material that was analyzed had been drawn on day 63 after the first vaccine or placebo injection. Only in-frame clones appear in the TCRdb table, and some are missing; sequencing was by immunoSEQ multiplex PCR. This sample has 380,000 or so clones; approximately 86% occur once, and the top ten carry roughly a tenth. Sample: peripheral blood, taken in a trial of Ad26.COV2.S vaccine versus placebo. The receptors shown here come from a person between 18 and 59 years old who received the Ad26.COV2.S COVID-19 vaccine or a placebo.

CDR3 nucleotide sequence: TGTGCCAGCAGTAGTCGCGGGAGTACCTACGAGCAGTACTTC. It codes for CASSSRGSTYEQYF. The rearrangement uses TRBV27 and TRBJ2-7; TRBD2 agrees at 7 bases. Trimming removed 5 bases from V and 2 bases from J; junction bases left unmatched: 6. Per the germline V gene, CDR1 is MNHEY and CDR2 is SMNVEV (reference sequence). This CDR3 spans 14 amino acids.

The rearrangement uses TRBV24-1 and TRBJ2-5; D call uncertain. CDR1 is KGHDR, CDR2 SFDVKD, per germline. This CDR3 contains 15 residues. Deletions cut 3 bases from V and 3 bases from J, with 13 bases between. The CDR3 DNA sequence: TGTGCCACCAGTGATCCCCGAGCCCTGGAAGAGACCCAGTACTTC. Translation: CATSDPRALEETQYF.

Here the CDR3 reads CASRTRDRDQIGSSYNSPLHF. Written as DNA, the CDR3 is TGTGCCAGTAGGACCCGGGACAGGGATCAGATTGGGAGCTCCTATAATTCACCCCTCCACTTT. The chain employs TRBV19 and TRBJ1-6; 9 nucleotides match TRBD1. The length of the CDR3 is 21 residues. V lost 6 bases to trimming and J lost 0 bases; unmatched junction nucleotides: 18. Per the germline V gene, CDR1 is LNHDA and CDR2 is SQIVND (reference sequence).